This T cell receptor beta chain came from a study of regulatory T cells in long-lasting Graves disease. Findings of the study overall: Lower TCR diversity characterized persistent Graves' patients relative to newly diagnosed patients. Persistent disease preferred TRBV28, TRBJ1-2 and TRBJ2-5.

Time point in this sample: newly diagnosed GD, antithyroid drugs for less than 3 months. Extracted RNA from PBMCs served as the source of the TCR library. Library construction for TCR beta used iRepertoire HTBI primers and Arm-PCR of CDR3 regions. In the study's own analysis: Across the samples, identification revealed some 59 TRBV and about 13 TRBJ segments. TCRdb ran MiXCR on the multiplex PCR reads and lists one entry per CDR3 protein. TCRdb, not the authors, supplied the V and J calls. This table has 500,000 to 700,000 distinct CDR3 sequences, 16% appearing once. This clonotype was counted ten times or more. Its antigen is not identified. This CDR3 comprises 17 residues. Losses at the gene ends were 5 bases for V and 7 bases for J; bases not matched to a gene: 16. CDR1 KGHDR and CDR2 SFDVKD come from the germline V gene. This same sample was also taken into another study, of T cells in Graves' hyperthyroidism and ophthalmopathy. That work states: In making diagnoses, clinical symptoms, serum thyroxine and TRAb, thyroid ultrasound and orbital computed tomography were all used.

This rearrangement joins TRBV24-1 to TRBJ2-1, with 7 bases identical to TRBD2. This receptor was identified in a woman in her 30s with Graves disease. Sequenced here: peripheral blood mononuclear cells (PBMCs), sampled at new diagnosis, from a patient treated with antithyroid drugs. Here the CDR3 reads CATSAPPGKRDRNEQFF. The CDR3 DNA is TGTGCCACCAGTGCCCCCCCAGGCAAGCGGGATCGGAATGAGCAGTTCTTC.